Below are 18 T cell receptor beta chains sequenced from a single sample in a study of CD8 T cells in ankylosing spondylitis. Using its own MiXCR run on the 5' RACE reads, TCRdb lists one record per CDR3 protein. The sample records under 300,000 distinct CDR3 sequences, about 20% being singletons. The sequencing sample was made of blood, either unsorted or a sorted T cell fraction (not recorded which). These receptors were collected from a male donor with ankylosing spondylitis or in good health (not recorded which).

This clonotype was seen a handful of times. The J gene is TRBJ2-2, the V gene TRBV11-2; either TRBD1 or TRBD2 may supply D (5 bases each). Per germline, CDR1 SGHAT and CDR2 FQNNGV. Trimming took off 5 bases at V and 0 bases at J, with 13 bases between the two ends. There are 16 residues in the CDR3. The CDR3 here is CASSAPGQTNTGELFF. For the CDR3, the DNA is TGTGCCAGCAGCGCGCCGGGGCAAACGAACACCGGGGAGCTGTTTTTT.

The table lists this clonotype with a few counts. The genes are TRBV19 and TRBJ1-6; D possibly corresponds to TRBD1 (6 bases). The V end lost 6 bases, the J end lost 0 bases, and 12 bases lay between the germline ends. Per germline, CDR1 LNHDA and CDR2 SQIVND (reference sequence). CDR3 length: 16 residues. The CDR3 spells CASSGQTSSYNSPLHF. CDR3 DNA sequence: TGTGCCAGTAGCGGACAGACGAGCTCCTATAATTCACCCCTCCACTTT.

This clonotype was recorded only once. The V and J genes are TRBV7-6 and TRBJ2-7; D is uncertain. V lost 1 base and J lost 0, with 13 bases in between. The germline gives CDR1 SGHVS, CDR2 FNYEAQ. The length of the CDR3 is 16 residues. CDR3 nucleotides: TGTGCCAGCAGCTTAGAAGCCGGAGATAGCTCCTACGAGCAGTACTTC. As protein: CASSLEAGDSSYEQYF.

This chain links TRBV28 with TRBJ1-5, with D uncertain. The V end lost 7 bases, the J end lost 0 bases, and 10 bases lay between the germline ends. This CDR3 region has 14 residues. Germline lookup yields CDR1 MDHEN and CDR2 SYDVKM. CDR3 nucleotide sequence: TGTGCCAGCACAGTGGTGACTAGCAATCAGCCCCAGCATTTT. Translating it yields CASTVVTSNQPQHF.

This chain uses TRBV11-2 with TRBJ2-3; a possible D gene is TRBD1 (6 bases). Per germline, CDR1 SGHAT and CDR2 FQNNGV. V shed 5 bases and J shed 0 bases, with 24 bases lying between them. This CDR3 spans 19 amino acids. CDR3 sequence (DNA): TGTGCCAGCAGCGTCCTAGGGGGACGGTTCGATACTAGCACAGATACGCAGTATTTT. This translates into CASSVLGGRFDTSTDTQYF.

In this sample, this clonotype turned up a few times. V usage is TRBV5-1 and J usage is TRBJ2-3; 7 bases align to TRBD1. This CDR3 region has 15 residues. V lost 4 bases to trimming and J lost 0 bases; unmatched junction nucleotides: 5. Germline V gives CDR1 SGHRS, CDR2 YFSETQ. Here the CDR3 DNA reads TGCGCCAGCAGCATCACAGGGGTTAGCACAGATACGCAGTATTTT. Translated, it gives CASSITGVSTDTQYF.

This clonotype was detected a few times. This chain uses TRBV29-1 with TRBJ2-7; 7 bases map to TRBD2. Germline V lookup: CDR1 SQVTM, CDR2 ANQGSEA. The trim removed 6 bases at V and 7 bases at J, leaving 12 bases unmatched. The CDR3 length is 13 residues. The CDR3 sequence: CSVWPSGPQEQYF. The CDR3 DNA follows: TGCAGCGTCTGGCCTAGCGGTCCACAGGAGCAGTACTTC.

This rearrangement joins TRBV5-1 to TRBJ2-7; TRBD2 agrees at 12 bases. This CDR3 contains 19 residues. After removal of 3 bases from V and 2 bases from J, the junction contained 15 bases not matched to a gene. Germline V gene data show CDR1 as SGHRS and CDR2 as YFSETQ. The CDR3 coding sequence is TGCGCCAGCAGCTCAGACTATTTTCCGGGACTAGCGGGCCCCTACGAGCAGTACTTC. It codes for CASSSDYFPGLAGPYEQYF.

The chain employs TRBV6-4 and TRBJ2-1; a possible D gene is TRBD2 (6 bases). Looked up from germline, CDR1 is MRHNA and CDR2 is SNTAGT. This CDR3 comprises 16 residues. V was cut by 3 bases and J by 3 bases, with 15 bases left in between. CDR3: CASSDWSSGNYNEQFF. The CDR3 DNA follows: TGTGCCAGCAGTGATTGGAGTAGCGGCAACTACAATGAGCAGTTCTTC.

This clonotype showed up many times. V and J are TRBV7-3 and TRBJ1-5; D not resolved. The CDR3 has 13 residues. Trimming stripped 5 bases from V and 2 bases from J, with 7 bases between. The germline V gene encodes CDR1 SGHTA and CDR2 FQGTGA. The CDR3 reads CASSAWGNQPQHF. DNA for the CDR3: TGTGCCAGCAGCGCGTGGGGCAATCAGCCCCAGCATTTT. Drawing the rest from reference TRBV7-3 and TRBJ1-5, the complete variable domain is GAGVSQTPSNKVTEKGKYVELRCDPISGHTALYWYRQSLGQGPEFLIYFQGTGAADDSGLPNDRFFAVRPEGSVSTLKIQRTERGDSAVYLCASSAWGNQPQHFGDGTRLSIL.

The genes are TRBV7-9 and TRBJ2-2; TRBD2 matches at 11 bases. With 3 bases clipped from V and 9 bases from J, the junction kept 6 bases outside the gene matches. The CDR3 has 15 amino acids. Germline CDR1 SEHNR, CDR2 FQNEAQ (reference sequence). CDR3 DNA: TGTGCCAGCAGCTTCGCGACTAGCGGGGTCAGGGAGCTGTTTTTT. Translated, it gives CASSFATSGVRELFF. Filled out from reference TRBV7-9 and TRBJ2-2, the complete variable domain reads DTGVSQNPRHKITKRGQNVTFRCDPISEHNRLYWYRQTLGQGPEFLTYFQNEAQLEKSRLLSDRFSAERPKGSFSTLEIQRTEQGDSAMYLCASSFATSGVRELFFGEGSRLTVL.

This clonotype has at least ten counts. J is TRBJ2-5 and V is TRBV27; 8 bases map to TRBD2. With V trimmed by 6 bases and J by 5 bases, 8 bases remained unmatched. The CDR3 consists of 14 residues. The V gene's germline CDR1 is MNHEY and CDR2 SMNVEV (reference sequence). The CDR3 loop is CASSGTSVLETQYF. For the CDR3, the DNA is TGTGCCAGCAGCGGGACTAGTGTTCTGGAGACCCAGTACTTC.

This clonotype was observed a handful of times. This chain joins TRBV9 and TRBJ1-1; 8 bases map to TRBD1. Germline CDR1 SGDLS, CDR2 YYNGEE. V shed 4 bases and J 6 bases; nucleotides not matched to a gene: 11. This CDR3 contains 15 residues. The CDR3 nucleotides are TGTGCCAGCAGCCCTCGGACAGGGCTCGATGCTGAAGCTTTCTTT. This gives the protein CASSPRTGLDAEAFF.

This clonotype was counted between two and nine times. V usage is TRBV25-1 and J usage is TRBJ2-1; no reliable D call. There are 12 residues in the CDR3. Germline values: CDR1 MGHDK, CDR2 SYGVNS. V was shortened by 3 bases and J by 8 bases, with 8 bases between the two germline ends. CDR3 coding DNA: TGTGCCAGCAGTGATGAGTTCCATGAGCAGTTCTTC. This codes for CASSDEFHEQFF.

This rearrangement joins TRBV3-1 to TRBJ1-2, with no clear D. CDR3 length: 15 amino acids. V shed 0 bases and J shed 4 bases, with 12 bases lying between them. Germline V gene data show CDR1 as LGHDT and CDR2 as YNNKEL (reference sequence). CDR3 residues: CASSQEGGHLYGYTF. The CDR3, as DNA: TGTGCCAGCAGCCAAGAGGGAGGTCACCTCTATGGCTACACCTTC.

The chain couples TRBV5-6 to TRBJ2-7, with TRBD1 as a possible D gene (6 bases). The CDR3 spans 15 residues. V was shortened by 0 bases and J by 3 bases, with 13 bases between the two germline ends. From germline, CDR1 is SGHDT and CDR2 YYEEEE. The CDR3 loop reads CASSLVADRDYEQYF. CDR3 coding DNA: TGTGCCAGCAGCTTGGTGGCGGACAGAGACTACGAGCAGTACTTC.

The chain recombines TRBV7-9 with TRBJ2-5; 9 nucleotides line up with TRBD1. This CDR3 has 15 residues. Trimming cost V 5 bases and J 1 base; bases outside gene matches: 5. Germline-derived CDR1 and CDR2 are SEHNR and FQNEAQ (reference sequence). CDR3 region: CASSGRDRVQETQYF. CDR3 in DNA: TGTGCCAGCAGCGGCCGGGACAGGGTCCAAGAGACCCAGTACTTC. Full variable domain (rest looked up from reference TRBV7-9 and TRBJ2-5): DTGVSQNPRHKITKRGQNVTFRCDPISEHNRLYWYRQTLGQGPEFLTYFQNEAQLEKSRLLSDRFSAERPKGSFSTLEIQRTEQGDSAMYLCASSGRDRVQETQYFGPGTRLLVL.

V usage is TRBV4-1 and J usage is TRBJ2-4, with 9 bases that match TRBD1. V shed 8 bases and J 9 bases; nucleotides not matched to a gene: 8. Germline loops: CDR1 MGHRA, CDR2 YSYEKL. CDR3 size: 13 residues. The CDR3 DNA is TGCGCCAGCCGGGACAGGGTCGTGGGCATTCAGTACTTC. Translation gives CASRDRVVGIQYF.